The 22 T cell receptor beta chains given below trace back to one sample, sequenced in a study of cytomegalovirus exposure and HLA in healthy donors. The study ran its PCR with 60 Vbeta and 13 Jbeta primers. This table comes from immunoSEQ multiplex PCR, and its TCRdb copy is limited to in-frame clones, with some not included. This table holds over 120,000 clones, 60% to 80% found once. Sequenced: PBMCs. The receptors here all came from a male donor in good health and CMV-seronegative.

This chain connects TRBV30 to TRBJ1-2; 8 bases agree with TRBD1. Losses at the gene ends were 3 bases for V and 5 bases for J; bases not matched to a gene: 5. CDR1 and CDR2 (germline): GTSNPN, SVGIG (reference sequence). The CDR3 loop spans 13 amino acids. CDR3 residues: CAWSVTGAYGYTF. Written as DNA, the CDR3 is TGTGCCTGGAGCGTGACAGGGGCATATGGCTACACCTTC.

This chain links TRBV7-9 with TRBJ2-7; 10 nucleotides align to TRBD2. Germline loops: CDR1 SEHNR, CDR2 FQNEAQ (reference sequence). The CDR3 extends over 15 amino acids. Germline trimming cut 5 bases from V and 7 bases from J; bases unmatched to any gene: 11. The CDR3 DNA follows: TGTGCCAGCAGCCCTCTAGCGGGAGCTTCGAGGGAGCAGTACTTC. Protein product: CASSPLAGASREQYF.

The rearrangement joins TRBV7-2 to TRBJ2-5; 7 bases agree with TRBD1. The DNA matches TRBJ2-7 better at its end, which makes the J call doubtful. The CDR3 has 15 amino acids. Germline CDR1 and CDR2: SGHTA and FQGNSA. The CDR3 DNA reads as TGTGCCAGCAGCTTGGGACAGAGGGGCTTGGGCGAGCAGTACTTC. Translated: CASSLGQRGLGEQYF.

The rearrangement links TRBV19 to TRBJ1-2, with 8 bases fitting TRBD1. Germline values: CDR1 LNHDA, CDR2 SQIVND (reference sequence). Trimming took 3 bases from V and 7 from J; bases not matched to a gene: 4. The CDR3 consists of 13 residues. For the CDR3, the DNA is TGTGCCAGTAGTATCTTGACAGGGGTTGGCTACACCTTC. Its translation is CASSILTGVGYTF.

V gene TRBV27 combines with J gene TRBJ1-5; D ambiguous. Trimming pared 5 bases from V and 9 bases from J, leaving 14 bases between. Germline V gene sequence: CDR1 MNHEY, CDR2 SMNVEV (reference sequence). The CDR3 loop spans 13 amino acids. The CDR3 region has the DNA TGTGCCAGCAGTCTCAGTCTTCCATGGCCCCAGCATTTT. This codes for CASSLSLPWPQHF.

This clone was observed a handful of times. This sequence joins TRBV5-4 and TRBJ2-3; maybe TRBD2 (6 bases). Trimming took off 0 bases at V and 2 bases at J, with 13 bases between the two ends. The CDR3 covers 16 residues. Germline V CDR1 and CDR2: SGHNT, YYREEE (reference sequence). The CDR3 DNA follows: TGTGCCAGCAGCTTGGAGGCGGGACCCCCCACAGATACGCAGTATTTT. It encodes CASSLEAGPPTDTQYF.

The chain links TRBV5-1 to TRBJ1-2; the match to TRBD1 covers 7 bases. The V gene end was trimmed by 2 bases and the J gene end by 4 bases; junction bases not matched to a gene: 2. The length of the CDR3 is 13 residues. CDR1 and CDR2 from the germline V gene are SGHRS and YFSETQ. The CDR3: CASSLTGAYGYTF. CDR3 sequence (DNA): TGCGCCAGCAGCTTAACAGGGGCCTATGGCTACACCTTC.

This clone is a singleton in its sample. J is TRBJ2-1 and V is TRBV30; TRBD2 might be the D (5 bases). Between the trimmed V and J ends, which lost 0 bases and 15 bases, there was a span of 15 bases. The germline V gene has CDR1 GTSNPN and CDR2 SVGIG (reference sequence). CDR3 length equals 12 residues. The CDR3 DNA follows: TGTGCCTGGAGTGTGGGTAGCGCCTTTGTGTTCTTC. Amino acid sequence: CAWSVGSAFVFF.

The chain uses TRBV4-2 and TRBJ2-7; 9 bases fit TRBD2. The germline V gene encodes CDR1 LGHNA and CDR2 YNFKEQ. The CDR3 runs to 14 residues. Trimming removed 5 bases from V and 5 bases from J; junction bases left unmatched: 7. Here the CDR3 reads CASSAIAGVHEQYF. In DNA, the CDR3 is TGTGCCAGCAGCGCAATAGCGGGAGTCCACGAGCAGTACTTC.

The V gene is TRBV11-2, the J gene TRBJ1-5, with 7 nucleotides matching TRBD1. Trimming removed 3 bases from V and 0 bases from J; junction bases left unmatched: 2. CDR1 and CDR2 (germline): SGHAT, FQNNGV. The CDR3 covers 15 residues. CDR3 DNA sequence: TGTGCCAGCAGCTTGGGACAGCATAGCAATCAGCCCCAGCATTTT. Its translation is CASSLGQHSNQPQHF. The whole variable domain, filled in from reference TRBV11-2 and TRBJ1-5, reads EAGVAQSPRYKIIEKRQSVAFWCNPISGHATLYWYQQILGQGPKLLIQFQNNGVVDDSQLPKDRFSAERLKGVDSTLKIQPAKLEDSAVYLCASSLGQHSNQPQHFGDGTRLSIL.

This clone was counted only a few times. The chain is built from TRBV11-2 and TRBJ1-5; D remains unclear. The V gene's germline CDR1 is SGHAT and CDR2 FQNNGV. With 0 bases removed from V and 6 bases from J, the gap between germline ends came to 9 bases. This CDR3 region has 14 residues. The DNA for the CDR3 is TGTGCCAGCAGCTTAGACACCACAGTTCAGCCCCAGCATTTT. This codes for CASSLDTTVQPQHF. The full variable domain, with the rest looked up from reference TRBV11-2 and TRBJ1-5, is EAGVAQSPRYKIIEKRQSVAFWCNPISGHATLYWYQQILGQGPKLLIQFQNNGVVDDSQLPKDRFSAERLKGVDSTLKIQPAKLEDSAVYLCASSLDTTVQPQHFGDGTRLSIL.

V gene TRBV2 combines with J gene TRBJ2-3; TRBD1 matches 7 bases. The V segment lost 6 bases and the J segment 0 bases; nucleotides outside the gene matches: 6. The CDR3 is made up of 15 amino acids. CDR1 is SNHLY, CDR2 FYNNEI, per germline. Here the CDR3 reads CASRTNRGSTDTQYF. The CDR3, as DNA: TGTGCCAGCAGGACAAACAGGGGTAGCACAGATACGCAGTATTTT.

This chain connects TRBV7-2 to TRBJ2-5; 8 bases fit TRBD2. The J segment lost 0 bases and the V segment lost 5 bases, leaving 5 bases of the junction unmatched. CDR1 and CDR2 from the germline V gene are SGHTA and FQGNSA. The length of the CDR3 is 15 residues. The CDR3 DNA reads TGTGCCAGCAGCCGCGGGGGGCCGTACCAAGAGACCCAGTACTTC. Its translation: CASSRGGPYQETQYF. Combining the CDR3 with reference TRBV7-2 and TRBJ2-5 gives the whole variable domain GAGVSQSPSNKVTEKGKDVELRCDPISGHTALYWYRQSLGQGLEFLIYFQGNSAPDKSGLPSDRFSAERTGGSVSTLTIQRTQQEDSAVYLCASSRGGPYQETQYFGPGTRLLVL.

This chain uses TRBV11-3 with TRBJ2-5, with 14 positions matching TRBD2. The germline V gene encodes CDR1 SGHNT and CDR2 YENEEA. This CDR3 is built from 19 residues. V dropped 6 bases and J dropped 2; count of bases not matched to a gene: 14. The DNA of the CDR3 is TGTGCCAGCAGTCGAGGCCGGTGGGGACTAGCGGGGGTACAAGAGACCCAGTACTTC. Its protein product is CASSRGRWGLAGVQETQYF.

CDR3 sequence (DNA): TGTGCCAGCAGCACGACTAGCGGGGGACCCAATGAGCAGTTCTTC. Its protein is CASSTTSGGPNEQFF. V is TRBV7-3 and J is TRBJ2-1; 12 nucleotides match TRBD2. With V trimmed by 5 bases and J by 6 bases, 5 bases remained unmatched. Germline CDR1 is SGHTA and CDR2 is FQGTGA. CDR3 length: 15 residues.

The gene calls are TRBV6-5 and TRBJ2-1, with D possibly matching TRBD2 (5 bases). V lost 6 bases and J 0 bases, leaving 12 bases between the germline ends. Germline V lookup: CDR1 MNHEY, CDR2 SVGAGI. The CDR3 runs to 15 residues. The CDR3 DNA reads TGTGCCAGCAGAACGGACTGGAGCTCCTACAATGAGCAGTTCTTC. This translates into CASRTDWSSYNEQFF.

The chain recombines TRBV19 with TRBJ1-5, with a weak D call TRBD1 (6 bases). Germline V gene sequence: CDR1 LNHDA, CDR2 SQIVND (reference sequence). Trimming cost V 3 bases and J 4 bases, with 13 bases left between them. The CDR3 runs to 15 residues. Here the CDR3 reads CASSIRRGGNQPQHF. CDR3 sequence (DNA): TGTGCCAGTAGTATCAGGAGGGGGGGGAATCAGCCCCAGCATTTT.

The V gene is TRBV6-4, the J gene TRBJ2-1; 10 nucleotides line up with TRBD2. Germline CDR1 reads MRHNA; CDR2 reads SNTAGT. J gave up 0 bases and V 2 bases, and 1 base lay outside the gene matches. The CDR3 spans 16 residues. The CDR3 reads CASSDASGSSYNEQFF. The CDR3 DNA follows: TGTGCCAGCAGTGACGCTAGCGGGAGCTCCTACAATGAGCAGTTCTTC.

The V gene is TRBV28, the J gene TRBJ1-1; D remains ambiguous. V gave up 7 bases and J gave up 0 bases, with 12 bases separating them. CDR1 is MDHEN and CDR2 is SYDVKM in the germline V gene. The CDR3 loop spans 14 amino acids. CDR3 sequence reads: CASNRASMNTEAFF. The DNA of the CDR3 is TGTGCCAGCAATCGCGCCTCCATGAACACTGAAGCTTTCTTT.

V usage is TRBV6-4 and J usage is TRBJ1-5; D perhaps matches TRBD1 (5 bases). The germline V and J ends were trimmed by 5 bases and 4 bases, with 9 bases remaining between them. The germline V gene encodes CDR1 MRHNA and CDR2 SNTAGT. This CDR3 has 13 residues. The CDR3 sequence: CASSKGLNQPQHF. CDR3 bases: TGTGCCAGCAGTAAGGGGCTGAATCAGCCCCAGCATTTT.

The rearrangement joins TRBV18 to TRBJ1-1; a weak D match, TRBD1 (5 bases). V lost 0 bases and J 0 bases, leaving 11 bases between the germline ends. The CDR3 spans 16 residues. Germline assignment: CDR1 KGHSH and CDR2 LQKENI. Here the CDR3 reads CASSPPRQNMNTEAFF. The CDR3 DNA is TGTGCCAGCTCACCACCACGACAGAATATGAACACTGAAGCTTTCTTT.

J is TRBJ1-1 and V is TRBV7-2; tentative D call: TRBD1 (6 bases). The germline V gene has CDR1 SGHTA and CDR2 FQGNSA. The V and J ends lost 4 bases and 3 bases respectively, with 15 bases between them. CDR3 length: 15 residues. The CDR3 reads CASSSPGRGDTEAFF. As DNA, the CDR3 is TGTGCCAGCAGCTCCCCAGGGAGGGGGGACACTGAAGCTTTCTTT.